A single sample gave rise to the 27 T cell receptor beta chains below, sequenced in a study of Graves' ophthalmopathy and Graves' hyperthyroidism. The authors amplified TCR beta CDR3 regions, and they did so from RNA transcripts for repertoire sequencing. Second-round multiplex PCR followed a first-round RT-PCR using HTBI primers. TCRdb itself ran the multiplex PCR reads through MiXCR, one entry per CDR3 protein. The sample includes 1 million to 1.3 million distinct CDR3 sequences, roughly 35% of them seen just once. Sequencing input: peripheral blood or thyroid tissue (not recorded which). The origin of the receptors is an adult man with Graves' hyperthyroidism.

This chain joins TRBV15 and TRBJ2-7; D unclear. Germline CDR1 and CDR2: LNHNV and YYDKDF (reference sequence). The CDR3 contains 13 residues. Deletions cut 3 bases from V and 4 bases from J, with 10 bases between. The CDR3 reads CATSSYKGYEQYF. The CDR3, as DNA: TGTGCCACCAGCAGTTACAAGGGTTACGAGCAGTACTTC.

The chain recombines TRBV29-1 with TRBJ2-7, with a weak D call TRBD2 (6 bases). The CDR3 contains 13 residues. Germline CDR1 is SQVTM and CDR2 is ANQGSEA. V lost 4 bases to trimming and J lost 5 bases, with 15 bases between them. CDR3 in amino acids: CSVAMGDSNEQYF. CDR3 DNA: TGCAGCGTTGCGATGGGGGACTCTAACGAGCAGTACTTC.

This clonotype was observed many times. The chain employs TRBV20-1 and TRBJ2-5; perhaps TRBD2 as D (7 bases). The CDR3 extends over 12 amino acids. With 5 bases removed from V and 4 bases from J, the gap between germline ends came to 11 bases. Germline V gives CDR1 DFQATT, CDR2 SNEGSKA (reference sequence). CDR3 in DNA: TGCAGTGCTCTAGGGGGGGCAGAGACCCAGTACTTC. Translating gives CSALGGAETQYF.

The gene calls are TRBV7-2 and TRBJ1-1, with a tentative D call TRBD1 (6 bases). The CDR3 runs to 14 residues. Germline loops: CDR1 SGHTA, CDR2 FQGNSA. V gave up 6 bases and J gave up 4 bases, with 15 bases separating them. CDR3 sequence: CASSPRTDPTEAFF. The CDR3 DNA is TGTGCCAGCAGTCCCCGGACAGACCCCACTGAAGCTTTCTTT.

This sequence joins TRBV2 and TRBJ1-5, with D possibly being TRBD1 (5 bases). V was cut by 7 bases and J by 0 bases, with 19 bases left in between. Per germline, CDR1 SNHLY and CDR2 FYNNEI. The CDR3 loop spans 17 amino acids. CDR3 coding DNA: TGTGCCAGCACCGGCTCCCCCTCGACAGATAGCAATCAGCCCCAGCATTTT. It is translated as CASTGSPSTDSNQPQHF.

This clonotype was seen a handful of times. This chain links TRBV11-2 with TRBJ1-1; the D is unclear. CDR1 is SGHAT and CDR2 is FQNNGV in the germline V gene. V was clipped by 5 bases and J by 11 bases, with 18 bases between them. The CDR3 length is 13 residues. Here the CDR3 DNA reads TGTGCCAGCAGCCCGAAGGCCGGGAGGTATGCTTTCTTT. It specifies CASSPKAGRYAFF.

The CDR3 nucleotides are TGTGCCAGCAGTTTCCTCCGGATCTCGTCCTACGAGCAGTACTTC. Protein product: CASSFLRISSYEQYF. The rearrangement links TRBV11-2 to TRBJ2-7; D gene ambiguous. The germline V gene encodes CDR1 SGHAT and CDR2 FQNNGV. V lost 6 bases and J lost 1, with 16 bases in between. The length of the CDR3 is 15 residues.

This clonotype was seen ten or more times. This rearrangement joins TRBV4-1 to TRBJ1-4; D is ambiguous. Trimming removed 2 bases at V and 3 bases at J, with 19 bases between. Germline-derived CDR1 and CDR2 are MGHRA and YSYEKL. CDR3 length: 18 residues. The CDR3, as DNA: TGCGCCAGCAGCCAATCACCGGACCACTACGGGGCTAATGAAAAACTGTTTTTT. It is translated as CASSQSPDHYGANEKLFF.

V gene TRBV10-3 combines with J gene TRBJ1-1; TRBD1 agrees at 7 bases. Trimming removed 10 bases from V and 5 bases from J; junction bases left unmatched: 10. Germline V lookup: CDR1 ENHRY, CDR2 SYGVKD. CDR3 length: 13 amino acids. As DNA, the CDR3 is TGTGCCACCTCTGGCGGGGACAGTACTGAAGCTTTCTTT. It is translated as CATSGGDSTEAFF.

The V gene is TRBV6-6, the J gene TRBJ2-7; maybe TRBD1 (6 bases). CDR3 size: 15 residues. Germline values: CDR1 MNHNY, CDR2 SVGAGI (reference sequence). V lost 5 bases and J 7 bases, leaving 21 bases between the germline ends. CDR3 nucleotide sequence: TGTGCCAGCAGTGAAGGACAGCCATCCTACGTAGAGCAGTACTTC. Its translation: CASSEGQPSYVEQYF.

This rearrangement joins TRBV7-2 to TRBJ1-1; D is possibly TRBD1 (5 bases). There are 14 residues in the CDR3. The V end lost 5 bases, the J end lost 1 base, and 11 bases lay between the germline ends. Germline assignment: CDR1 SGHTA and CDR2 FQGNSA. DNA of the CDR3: TGTGCCAGCAGCGTATACAGGTCGAACACTGAAGCTTTCTTT. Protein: CASSVYRSNTEAFF.

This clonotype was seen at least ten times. This CDR3 is CASSLYYRGKSSYEQYF. DNA for the CDR3: TGTGCCAGCAGCTTATATTATAGGGGCAAGAGCTCCTACGAGCAGTACTTC. The rearrangement joins TRBV7-9 to TRBJ2-7, with D possibly being TRBD1 (5 bases). The CDR3 runs 17 residues. The germline gives CDR1 SEHNR, CDR2 FQNEAQ (reference sequence). Trimming pared 2 bases from V and 0 bases from J, leaving 17 bases between.

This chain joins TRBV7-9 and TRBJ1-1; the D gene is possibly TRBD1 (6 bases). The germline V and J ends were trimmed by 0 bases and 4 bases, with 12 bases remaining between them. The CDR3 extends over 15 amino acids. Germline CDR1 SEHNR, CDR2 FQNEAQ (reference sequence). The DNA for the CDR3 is TGTGCCAGCAGCTTAGCAGGGGGGGGGAGCACTGAAGCTTTCTTT. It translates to CASSLAGGGSTEAFF.

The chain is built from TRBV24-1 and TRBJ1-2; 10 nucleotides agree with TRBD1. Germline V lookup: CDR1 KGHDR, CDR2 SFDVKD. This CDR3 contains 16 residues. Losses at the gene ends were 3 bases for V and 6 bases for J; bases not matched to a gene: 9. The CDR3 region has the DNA TGTGCCACCAGTGATCCCGGGACAGGGGACTTTGATGGCTACACCTTC. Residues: CATSDPGTGDFDGYTF.

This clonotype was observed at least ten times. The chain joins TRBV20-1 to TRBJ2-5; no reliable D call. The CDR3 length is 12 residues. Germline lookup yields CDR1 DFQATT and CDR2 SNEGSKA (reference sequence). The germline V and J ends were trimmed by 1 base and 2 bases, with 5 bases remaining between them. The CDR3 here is CSARGVQETQYF. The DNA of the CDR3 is TGCAGTGCTAGAGGTGTACAAGAGACCCAGTACTTC.

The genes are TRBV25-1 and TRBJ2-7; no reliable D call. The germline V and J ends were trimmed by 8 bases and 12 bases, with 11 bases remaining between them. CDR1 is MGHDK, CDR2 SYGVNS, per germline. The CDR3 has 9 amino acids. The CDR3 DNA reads TGTGCCAGCGGGAAAAAGCGGTACTTC. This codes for CASGKKRYF.

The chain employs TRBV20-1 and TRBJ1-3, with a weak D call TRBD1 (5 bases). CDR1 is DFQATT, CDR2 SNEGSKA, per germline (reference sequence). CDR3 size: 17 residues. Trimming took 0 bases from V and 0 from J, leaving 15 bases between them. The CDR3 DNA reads TGCAGTGCTAGAGAGCCGGGGCGACCTTACTCTGGAAACACCATATATTTT. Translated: CSAREPGRPYSGNTIYF.

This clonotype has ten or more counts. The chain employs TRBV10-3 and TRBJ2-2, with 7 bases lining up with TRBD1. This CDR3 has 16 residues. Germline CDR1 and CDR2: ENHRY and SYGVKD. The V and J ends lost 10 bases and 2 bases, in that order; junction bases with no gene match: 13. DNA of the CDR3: TGTGCCACCAAAGCCCCTGGGACAGTAAACACCGGGGAGCTGTTTTTT. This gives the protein CATKAPGTVNTGELFF.

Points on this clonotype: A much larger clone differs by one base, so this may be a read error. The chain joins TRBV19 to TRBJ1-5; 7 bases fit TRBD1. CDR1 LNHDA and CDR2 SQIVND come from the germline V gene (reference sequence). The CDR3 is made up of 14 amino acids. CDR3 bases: TGTGCCGGTAGTACAGGGGAGTACAATCAGCCCCAGCATTTT. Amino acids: CAGSTGEYNQPQHF.

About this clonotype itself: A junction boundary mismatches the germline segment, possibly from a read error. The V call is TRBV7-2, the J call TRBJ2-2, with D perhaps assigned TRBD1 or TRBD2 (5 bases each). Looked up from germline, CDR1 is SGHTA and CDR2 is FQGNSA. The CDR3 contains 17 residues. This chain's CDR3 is CASSQDGTIEATGELFF. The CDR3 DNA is TGCGCCAGCAGCCAAGATGGGACCATTGAGGCTACCGGGGAGCTGTTTTTT. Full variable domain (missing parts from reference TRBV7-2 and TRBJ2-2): GAGVSQSPSNKVTEKGKDVELRCDPISGHTALYWYRQSLGQGLEFLIYFQGNSAPDKSGLPSDRFSAERTGGSVSTLTIQRTQQEDSAVYLCASSQDGTIEATGELFFGEGSRLTVL.

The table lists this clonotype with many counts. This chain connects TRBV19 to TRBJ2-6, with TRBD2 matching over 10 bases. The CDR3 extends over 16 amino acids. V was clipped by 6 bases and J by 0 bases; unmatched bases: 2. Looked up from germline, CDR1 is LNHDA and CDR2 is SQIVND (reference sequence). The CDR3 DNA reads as TGTGCCAGTAGCGCTAGCGGGAGCTCTGGGGCCAACGTCCTGACTTTC. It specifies CASSASGSSGANVLTF.

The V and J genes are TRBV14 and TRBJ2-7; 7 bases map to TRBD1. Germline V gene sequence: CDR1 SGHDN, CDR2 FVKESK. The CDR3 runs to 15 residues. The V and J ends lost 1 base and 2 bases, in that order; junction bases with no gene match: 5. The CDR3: CASSQVPGQPYEQYF. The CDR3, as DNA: TGTGCCAGCAGCCAAGTACCGGGACAGCCCTACGAGCAGTACTTC.

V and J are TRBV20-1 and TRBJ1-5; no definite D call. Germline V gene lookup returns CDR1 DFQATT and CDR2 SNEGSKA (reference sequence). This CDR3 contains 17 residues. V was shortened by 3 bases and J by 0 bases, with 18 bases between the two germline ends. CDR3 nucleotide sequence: TGCAGTGCTAGCGGCGGAGGAGGTGCCTATAGCAATCAGCCCCAGCATTTT. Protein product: CSASGGGGAYSNQPQHF.

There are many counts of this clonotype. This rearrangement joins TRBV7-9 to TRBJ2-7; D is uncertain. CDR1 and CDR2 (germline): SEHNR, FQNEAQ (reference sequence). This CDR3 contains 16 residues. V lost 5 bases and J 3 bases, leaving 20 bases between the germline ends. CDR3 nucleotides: TGTGCCAGCAGCCCCCCCGCTGGGCAGGCGTACTACGAGCAGTACTTC. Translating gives CASSPPAGQAYYEQYF.

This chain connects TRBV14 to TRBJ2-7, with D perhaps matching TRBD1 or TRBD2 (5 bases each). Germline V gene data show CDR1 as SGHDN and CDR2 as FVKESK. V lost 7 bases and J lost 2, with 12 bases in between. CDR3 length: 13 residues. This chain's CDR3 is CASNLVGAYEQYF. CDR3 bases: TGTGCCAGCAACCTCGTGGGGGCCTACGAGCAGTACTTC. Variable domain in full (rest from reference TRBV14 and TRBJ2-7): EAGVTQFPSHSVIEKGQTVTLRCDPISGHDNLYWYRRVMGKEIKFLLHFVKESKQDESGMPNNRFLAERTGGTYSTLKVQPAELEDSGVYFCASNLVGAYEQYFGPGTRLTVT.

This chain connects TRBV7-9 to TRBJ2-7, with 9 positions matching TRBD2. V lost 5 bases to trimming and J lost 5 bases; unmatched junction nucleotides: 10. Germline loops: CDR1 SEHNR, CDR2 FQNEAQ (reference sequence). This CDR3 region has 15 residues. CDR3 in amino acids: CASSPPTSGLDEQYF. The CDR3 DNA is TGTGCCAGCAGCCCTCCGACTAGCGGATTGGACGAGCAGTACTTC.

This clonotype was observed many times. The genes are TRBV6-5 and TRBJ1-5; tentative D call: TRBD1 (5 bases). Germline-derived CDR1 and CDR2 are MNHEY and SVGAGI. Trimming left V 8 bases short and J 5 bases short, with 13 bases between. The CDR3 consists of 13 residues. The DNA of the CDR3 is TGTGCCAGCTCGAGGGGCGAAGATCAGCCCCAGCATTTT. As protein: CASSRGEDQPQHF.